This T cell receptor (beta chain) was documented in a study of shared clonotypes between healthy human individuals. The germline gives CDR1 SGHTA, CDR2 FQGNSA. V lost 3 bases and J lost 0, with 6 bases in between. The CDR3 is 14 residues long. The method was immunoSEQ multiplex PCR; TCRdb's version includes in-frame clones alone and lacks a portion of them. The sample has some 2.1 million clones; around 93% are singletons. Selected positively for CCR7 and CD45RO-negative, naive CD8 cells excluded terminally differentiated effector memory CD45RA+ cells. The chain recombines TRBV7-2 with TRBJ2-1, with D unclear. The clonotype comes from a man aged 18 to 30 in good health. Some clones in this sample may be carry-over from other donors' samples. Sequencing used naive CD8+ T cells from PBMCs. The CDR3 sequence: CASSFGFSYNEQFF. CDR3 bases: TGTGCCAGCAGCTTTGGGTTCTCCTACAATGAGCAGTTCTTC.